These T cell receptor beta chains were read from a single sample in a study of blood T cell repertoires in COVID-19. Only in-frame clones appear in the TCRdb table, and some are missing; sequencing was by immunoSEQ multiplex PCR. Found here are about 190,000 clones, less than 80% of them singletons; the top ten hold over 10%. The material sequenced was peripheral blood. The receptors were gathered from a woman aged 45-65 years with acute or convalescent COVID-19. CDR3s include the opening cysteine and the closing phenylalanine or tryptophan. D genes are given only for firm matches. Only some rows state a clone size, as once, few, many or a class for expanded clones.

CASSDRTSGTYNEQFF,TGTGCCAGCAGCGATCGGACTAGCGGGACCTACAATGAGCAGTTCTTC,TRBJ2-1,-,TRBD2,16,TRBV25-1
CASSQEFLAYNEQFF,TGCGCCAGCAGCCAAGAGTTTCTAGCTTACAATGAGCAGTTCTTC,TRBJ2-1,-,-,15,TRBV4-3
CASSLWASNSYEQYF,TGCGCCAGCAGCTTGTGGGCATCGAACTCCTACGAGCAGTACTTC,TRBJ2-7,-,-,15,TRBV5-1
CASSWGVLSNQPQHF,TGTGCCAGCAGTTGGGGGGTCTTGAGCAATCAGCCCCAGCATTTT,TRBJ1-5,once,-,15,TRBV28
CASSLGQGDQDTGELFF,TGCGCCAGCAGCTTGGGACAGGGGGATCAAGACACCGGGGAGCTGTTTTTT,TRBJ2-2,-,TRBD1,17,TRBV5-1
CASSSSRDRGPGGNEKLFF,TGTGCCAGCAGCTCGTCCCGGGACAGGGGCCCGGGGGGTAATGAAAAACTGTTTTTT,TRBJ1-4,-,TRBD1,19,TRBV5-6
CASSATGQGVNQPQHF,TGTGCCAGCAGCGCGACGGGACAGGGGGTCAATCAGCCCCAGCATTTT,TRBJ1-5,-,TRBD1,16,TRBV28
CASKGSPGEQYF,TGTGCCAGTAAAGGCTCCCCGGGAGAGCAGTACTTC,TRBJ2-7,-,-,12,TRBV19
CASSVTSGRPEQFF,TGCGCCAGCAGTGTGACTAGCGGGAGGCCCGAGCAGTTCTTC,TRBJ2-1,-,TRBD2,14,TRBV10-2
CASSLRPVGTSGSDEQFF,TGTGCCAGCAGTCTCCGCCCCGTTGGGACTAGCGGGAGTGATGAGCAGTTCTTC,TRBJ2-1,-,TRBD2,18,TRBV7-2
CASSLRLYEQYF,TGTGCCAGCAGTTTGAGGCTCTACGAGCAGTACTTC,TRBJ2-7,-,-,12,TRBV12-3/TRBV12-4
CASSPRQGAGPGEQYF,TGTGCCAGCTCACCACGACAGGGGGCAGGTCCTGGCGAGCAGTACTTC,TRBJ2-7,-,TRBD1,16,TRBV18
CASGLITGVTSPLHF,TGTGCTAGTGGTTTGATAACAGGGGTGACTTCACCCCTCCACTTT,TRBJ1-6,-,TRBD1,15,TRBV12-5
CASSRGVRGQETQYF,TGTGCCAGCAGTAGGGGTGTACGTGGGCAAGAGACCCAGTACTTC,TRBJ2-5,-,-,15,TRBV6-5
CASSESGAVGETQYF,TGCGCCAGCAGTGAGTCGGGTGCTGTGGGCGAGACCCAGTACTTC,TRBJ2-5,-,-,15,TRBV10-1
CASSVGIGGTASGNTIYF,TGTGCCAGCAGCGTAGGAATAGGAGGAACAGCCTCTGGAAACACCATATATTTT,TRBJ1-3,-,-,18,TRBV9
CSARGTGPQYF,TGCAGTGCCCGAGGTACAGGCCCGCAGTATTTT,TRBJ2-3,-,-,11,TRBV20-1
CASSLRRTGHAGELFF,TGTGCCAGCAGTTTGAGGAGGACAGGGCATGCCGGGGAGCTGTTTTTT,TRBJ2-2,-,TRBD1,16,TRBV28
CATSEAGQGGNQPQHF,TGTGCCACCAGTGAGGCGGGACAGGGGGGCAATCAGCCCCAGCATTTT,TRBJ1-5,-,TRBD1,16,TRBV24-1
CASSDAGGNTGELFF,TGTGCCAGCAGTGACGCAGGGGGGAACACCGGGGAGCTGTTTTTT,TRBJ2-2,-,TRBD1,15,TRBV6-4
CASRGSGSYNSPLHF,TGTGCCAGCAGGGGGTCGGGGTCCTATAATTCACCCCTCCACTTT,TRBJ1-6,-,-,15,TRBV28
CASSVPQGGSGNTIYF,TGTGCCAGCAGTGTCCCCCAGGGGGGTTCTGGAAACACCATATATTTT,TRBJ1-3,-,TRBD1,16,TRBV6-6
CASSIQGNTGELFF,TGTGCCAGTAGTATACAGGGAAACACCGGGGAGCTGTTTTTT,TRBJ2-2,-,-,14,TRBV19
CSVLLLNEQFF,TGCAGCGTTCTCCTCCTCAATGAGCAGTTCTTC,TRBJ2-1,-,-,11,TRBV29-1
CSVESPTEPGYNEQFF,TGCAGCGTTGAGTCCCCGACTGAGCCTGGTTATAACGAGCAGTTCTTC,TRBJ2-1,-,-,16,TRBV29-1
CATSRDTGGNEQFF,TGTGCCACCAGCAGAGATACGGGGGGGAATGAGCAGTTCTTC,TRBJ2-1,-,TRBD2,14,TRBV15
CASSLLGRKNNEQFF,TGTGCCAGCAGCCTCCTCGGGAGGAAAAACAATGAGCAGTTCTTC,TRBJ2-1,-,TRBD2,15,TRBV7-9
CASRKVGQGAAAYNSPLHF,TGTGCCAGTCGTAAAGTGGGACAGGGGGCCGCCGCCTATAATTCACCCCTCCACTTT,TRBJ1-6,-,TRBD1,19,TRBV19
CASRWSGANVLTF,TGTGCCAGTCGGTGGTCTGGGGCCAACGTCCTGACTTTC,TRBJ2-6,-,-,13,TRBV19
CASAGQGTGEQYF,TGTGCCAGCGCTGGACAGGGGACGGGGGAGCAGTACTTC,TRBJ2-7,-,TRBD1,13,TRBV12-3/TRBV12-4
CATSRARLSSTDTQYF,TGTGCCACCAGCAGGGCTCGATTATCGTCCACAGATACGCAGTATTTT,TRBJ2-3,-,-,16,TRBV15
CASSDADRDEVWEQFF,TGCGCCAGCAGTGACGCCGACAGGGACGAAGTTTGGGAGCAGTTCTTC,TRBJ2-1,-,TRBD1,16,TRBV10-1
CASRPGQNYGYTF,TGTGCCAGCAGACCCGGACAGAACTATGGCTACACCTTC,TRBJ1-2,-,-,13,TRBV27
CASSRGTPYGYTF,TGTGCCAGCAGTCGCGGGACTCCGTATGGCTACACCTTC,TRBJ1-2,-,-,13,TRBV6-2/TRBV6-3
CASSRWAGGGETQYF,TGTGCCAGCAGCCGTTGGGCAGGGGGAGGAGAGACCCAGTACTTC,TRBJ2-5,few,-,15,TRBV7-9
CASSLATGAISGANVLTF,TGCGCCAGCAGCTTGGCGACAGGGGCGATCTCTGGGGCCAACGTCCTGACTTTC,TRBJ2-6,-,TRBD1,18,TRBV5-1
CASSGLAGFGDNEQFF,TGTGCCAGCAGCGGCCTGGCAGGGTTTGGAGACAATGAGCAGTTCTTC,TRBJ2-1,-,-,16,TRBV9
CASSGQLLTEAFF,TGTGCCAGCAGCGGACAGCTGCTCACTGAAGCTTTCTTT,TRBJ1-1,-,-,13,TRBV5-4
CASSASTSIYNEQFF,TGTGCCAGCAGCGCCTCGACTAGCATCTACAATGAGCAGTTCTTC,TRBJ2-1,once,TRBD2,15,TRBV9
CASSLRTSGRQHEQFF,TGTGCCAGCAGTCTTAGGACTAGCGGGAGGCAGCATGAGCAGTTCTTC,TRBJ2-1,once,TRBD2,16,TRBV28
CASSRDRSYGYTF,TGTGCCAGCAGCCGGGACAGGAGCTATGGCTACACCTTC,TRBJ1-2,few,TRBD1,13,TRBV14
CASSLGGTQAFF,TGTGCCAGCAGCCTGGGGGGGACACAAGCTTTCTTT,TRBJ1-1,-,-,12,TRBV5-6
CASSLVTGVNEKLFF,TGTGCCAGCAGTTTGGTTACAGGGGTTAATGAAAAACTGTTTTTT,TRBJ1-4,-,TRBD1,15,TRBV28
CASSPKLRQPYYGYTF,TGTGCTAGCAGCCCCAAATTAAGACAGCCGTACTATGGCTACACCTTC,TRBJ1-2,-,-,16,TRBV7-7
CASSVGQGGGYTF,TGTGCCAGCAGCGTAGGACAGGGTGGCGGCTACACCTTC,TRBJ1-2,-,TRBD1,13,TRBV7-2
CASKGAGTFGNQPQHF,TGTGCCAGTAAAGGCGCGGGGACGTTTGGCAATCAGCCCCAGCATTTT,TRBJ1-5,-,-,16,TRBV19
CASSFLRGIPNEQFF,TGTGCCAGCAGCTTTCTGAGGGGGATCCCTAATGAGCAGTTCTTC,TRBJ2-1,once,-,15,TRBV5-6
CASSFDGLRGEKLFF,TGTGCCAGCAGTTTTGATGGCCTCCGGGGTGAAAAACTGTTTTTT,TRBJ1-4,few,-,15,TRBV28
CASSFRQGSLSWSEAFF,TGTGCCAGTAGTTTCAGACAGGGGTCCCTCTCCTGGAGTGAAGCTTTCTTT,TRBJ1-1,-,TRBD1,17,TRBV19
CASSFSAGGGSSPLHF,TGTGCCAGCAGTTTCTCCGCTGGGGGAGGGAGTTCACCCCTCCACTTT,TRBJ1-6,-,-,16,TRBV27
CASSQDSGLRTGGNEQFF,TGTGCCAGCAGCCAAGATAGTGGGCTTCGGACAGGGGGTAATGAGCAGTTCTTC,TRBJ2-1,few,TRBD1,18,TRBV4-2
CATSDPSGREGETQYF,TGTGCCACCAGTGATCCTAGCGGGAGGGAGGGAGAGACCCAGTACTTC,TRBJ2-5,-,TRBD2,16,TRBV24-1
CASTPTGGHNNEQFF,TGTGCCAGCACCCCCACCGGCGGTCACAACAATGAGCAGTTCTTC,TRBJ2-1,few,-,15,TRBV6-5
CASRADRGLAGELFF,TGTGCCAGCAGGGCTGACAGGGGGCTGGCCGGGGAGCTGTTTTTT,TRBJ2-2,-,TRBD1,15,TRBV6-5
CASSEYVTTGYGGGQYF,TGTGCCAGCAGTGAATACGTGACGACCGGTTACGGGGGGGGGCAGTATTTT,TRBJ2-3,-,TRBD2,17,TRBV25-1